Listed below are T cell receptor beta chains from one sample, sequenced in a study of molecular identifiers for immune sequencing clone quantification. TCRdb processed the PCR reads anew with MiXCR; each CDR3 protein has one entry. The sample has roughly 320,000 distinct CDR3 sequences, about a quarter seen once. The sequencing input was naive CD8+ T cells from blood, with Jurkat cell RNA spiked in. These receptors originate from a human donor in good health. Some libraries in this study had Jurkat cell RNA spiked in. The CDR3 runs from the conserved cysteine through the conserved F or W.

V gene	J gene	CDR3 protein
TRBV7-9	TRBJ2-7	CASSLAVRTSSPSGEQYF
TRBV28	TRBJ1-5	CASSLRSRGEPQHF
TRBV29-1	TRBJ2-7	CSVVGTSGIYSYEQYF
TRBV14	TRBJ2-2	CASSQRTSGMGIGELFF
TRBV5-3	TRBJ2-7	CASSFQGSWEQYF
TRBV12-3/TRBV12-4	TRBJ2-5	CASRSKETQYF
TRBV10-2	TRBJ2-7	CASQGILTYEQYF
TRBV12-3/TRBV12-4	TRBJ1-4	CASSPPENEKLFF
TRBV12-3/TRBV12-4	TRBJ2-1	CASSFRRNNEQFF
TRBV7-9	TRBJ2-5	CASSLIREETQYF
TRBV12-3/TRBV12-4	TRBJ2-4	CASSFQLLAKNIQYF
TRBV7-9	TRBJ2-3	CASSSSRTSGGAGDTQYF
TRBV12-3/TRBV12-4	TRBJ2-3	CASSFYGQAGDTQYF
TRBV27	TRBJ2-7	CASSYGTGAYEQYF
TRBV3-1	TRBJ1-2	CASSQVRGYYGYTF
TRBV9	TRBJ2-2	CASSVAASENTGELFF
TRBV7-9	TRBJ1-1	CASSPTGAGEAFF
TRBV5-6	TRBJ1-5	CASNRGNQPQHF
TRBV7-2	TRBJ2-1	CASSLGSSGGLYNEQFF
TRBV6-5	TRBJ1-1	CASSYSGLNTEAFF
TRBV28	TRBJ2-1	CATTQFLGPYNEQFF
TRBV9	TRBJ2-3	CASSVGREDLTDTQYF